The present T cell receptor beta chain was sequenced within a study of T cells in Graves' hyperthyroidism and ophthalmopathy. Graves' hyperthyroidism without ophthalmopathy progression within 18 months was termed stable. Diagnoses rested on clinical symptoms, serum thyroxine and TRAb, thyroid ultrasound and orbital computed tomography. Per germline, CDR1 MNHNS and CDR2 SASEGT. Trimming stripped 9 bases from V and 0 bases from J, with 14 bases between. CDR3 length equals 14 residues. TCR beta CDR3 region amplification was performed from RNA transcripts. A first-round RT-PCR of the TCR CDR3 used the HTBI primer set. In TCRdb, the multiplex PCR reads were re-called with MiXCR into one record per CDR3 protein. This table holds roughly 100,000 distinct CDR3 sequences, approximately 48% found once. A note on this clonotype: What it recognizes is unknown. A much larger clone differs from this one at a single base, so this may be a read error. No conserved phenylalanine or tryptophan is present at the end of the CDR3, so a read error is the likely explanation.

Study observations and caveats: The model anticipated ophthalmopathy a median around six months pre-onset.

This clonotype originated in a man aged 35 to 55 with Graves' hyperthyroidism. The chain links TRBV6-1 to TRBJ1-1; no reliable D call. Sample: blood. CDR3 sequence reads: CASQQRNLNTEAFS. The CDR3 nucleotides are TGTGCCAGTCAACAGAGGAATCTGAACACTGAAGCTTTCTCT.